This TCR beta chain was sequenced during a study of shared clonotypes between healthy human individuals. Trimming at V came to 10 bases and at J to 0 bases, leaving 3 bases not matched to a gene. Per the germline V gene, CDR1 is MDHEN and CDR2 is SYDVKM. The CDR3 consists of 12 residues. The data were produced by immunoSEQ multiplex PCR, yet TCRdb's version contains in-frame clones alone and is incomplete. The sample holds fewer than 500,000 clones, 75% to 80% seen once. The chain uses TRBV28 and TRBJ2-7, with 7 bases aligning to TRBD1. Sequenced: PBMCs. The clonotype originates from a woman between 35 and 50 years old in good health. Some clones in this sample may be carry-over from other donors' samples. The CDR3: CAMGDSSYEQYF. CDR3 bases: TGTGCCATGGGGGACAGCTCCTACGAGCAGTACTTC. Together with reference TRBV28 and TRBJ2-7, the CDR3 gives the full variable domain: DVKVTQSSRYLVKRTGEKVFLECVQDMDHENMFWYRQDPGLGLRLIYFSYDVKMKEKGDIPEGYSVSREKKERFSLILESASTNQTSMYLCAMGDSSYEQYFGPGTRLTVT.